This entry lists 17 T cell receptor beta chains sequenced from one sample in a study of T cell responses to AZD1222 COVID-19 vaccine. Assay: immunoSEQ multiplex PCR; the TCRdb copy retains only in-frame clones and omits some. Of around 140,000 clones in the sample, more than 90% are singletons; the top ten hold 1.5% to 2%. Source: peripheral blood, taken on day 0 of AZD1222 vaccination. The receptor set was obtained from an adult in good health.

The chain carries TRBV18 and TRBJ1-3, with a tentative D call TRBD1 (6 bases). Deletions cut 6 bases from V and 1 base from J, with 10 bases between. This CDR3 region has 14 residues. Germline-derived CDR1 and CDR2 are KGHSH and LQKENI. CDR3 in amino acids: CASSLQGSGNTIYF. DNA for the CDR3: TGTGCCAGCTCTCTTCAGGGGTCTGGAAACACCATATATTTT.

Written as DNA, the CDR3 is TGTGCCAGCTCGCGGGACGGCGATAATTCACCCCTCCACTTT. Translation: CASSRDGDNSPLHF. This chain connects TRBV18 to TRBJ1-6; maybe TRBD1 (5 bases). There are 14 residues in the CDR3. V was trimmed by 6 bases and J by 5 bases, leaving 11 bases between them. Germline V CDR1 and CDR2: KGHSH, LQKENI.

The chain joins TRBV5-4 to TRBJ1-2; D remains ambiguous. V lost 1 base to trimming and J lost 5 bases, with 9 bases between them. Germline loops: CDR1 SGHNT, CDR2 YYREEE (reference sequence). The CDR3 consists of 13 residues. The CDR3 DNA follows: TGTGCCAGCAGCTTGTTGGCGACATATGGCTACACCTTC. Translation: CASSLLATYGYTF.

The chain uses TRBV18 and TRBJ2-3; D possibly matches TRBD1 or TRBD2 (6 bases each). The V end was cut by 7 bases, the J end by 2 bases, with 19 bases between. This CDR3 has 16 residues. Looked up from germline, CDR1 is KGHSH and CDR2 is LQKENI. The CDR3: CASFLRGGLNTDTQYF. The CDR3 coding sequence is TGTGCCAGCTTTCTGAGAGGGGGACTGAACACAGATACGCAGTATTTT.

This chain joins TRBV11-2 and TRBJ2-1; D possibly uses TRBD1 or TRBD2 (5 bases each). The CDR3 is made up of 13 amino acids. Germline CDR1 reads SGHAT; CDR2 reads FQNNGV. V was cut by 8 bases and J by 10 bases, with 18 bases left in between. CDR3 nucleotides: TGTGCCAGCGGCCGGGACGGTCAAGACGAGCAGTTCTTC. Translation gives CASGRDGQDEQFF.

As concerns this clone: Relative to the germline gene, one junction end is altered; a read error may explain this. The CDR3 is CASSYPGFF. DNA for the CDR3: TGTGCCAGCAGTTATCCCGGATTCTTC. This rearrangement joins TRBV6-7 to TRBJ1-2; no firm D call. TRBV6-7 has ORF status, its function being uncertain. The CDR3 totals 9 residues.

The gene calls are TRBV10-3 and TRBJ2-2; weak D call: TRBD1 (6 bases). The V gene's germline CDR1 is ENHRY and CDR2 SYGVKD. Trimming stripped 4 bases from V and 4 bases from J, with 13 bases between. This CDR3 is built from 15 residues. The CDR3 region is CAISGGRGSTGELFF. Here the CDR3 DNA reads TGTGCCATCAGTGGCGGCAGGGGCTCCACCGGGGAGCTGTTTTTT.

This clone was seen a single time. The rearrangement uses TRBV15 and TRBJ2-7; D is possibly TRBD2 (6 bases). The V gene's germline CDR1 is LNHNV and CDR2 YYDKDF (reference sequence). Trimming took off 8 bases at V and 5 bases at J, with 13 bases between the two ends. CDR3 length: 12 amino acids. The CDR3 nucleotides are TGTGCCACCGACGGCGGGATCAACGAGCAGTACTTC. This sequence encodes CATDGGINEQYF.

The gene calls are TRBV7-2 and TRBJ2-7; D is perhaps TRBD2 (5 bases). The V gene's germline CDR1 is SGHTA and CDR2 FQGNSA. The CDR3 covers 16 residues. Trimming took off 1 base at V and 5 bases at J, with 18 bases between the two ends. This chain's CDR3 is CASSLGMRGIGDEQYF. CDR3 in DNA: TGTGCCAGCAGCTTAGGAATGCGAGGGATTGGCGACGAGCAGTACTTC.

This clone has a handful of counts. The chain combines TRBV5-6 with TRBJ2-7; TRBD2 matches 7 bases. V lost 0 bases, J lost 0 bases, and 6 bases stayed unmatched. Germline V lookup: CDR1 SGHDT, CDR2 YYEEEE. CDR3 size: 16 residues. DNA of the CDR3: TGTGCCAGCAGCTTGGGCGGGACTACCATCTCCTACGAGCAGTACTTC. Its protein product is CASSLGGTTISYEQYF. Looking up the rest from reference TRBV5-6 and TRBJ2-7 gives the full variable domain: DAGVTQSPTHLIKTRGQQVTLRCSPKSGHDTVSWYQQALGQGPQFIFQYYEEEERQRGNFPDRFSGHQFPNYSSELNVNALLLGDSALYLCASSLGGTTISYEQYFGPGTRLTVT.

The chain combines TRBV10-3 with TRBJ1-1, with 10 bases fitting TRBD1. CDR1 and CDR2 (germline): ENHRY, SYGVKD. The CDR3 consists of 16 residues. After removal of 6 bases from V and 5 bases from J, the junction contained 12 bases not matched to a gene. This CDR3 reads CAIRRTGGTPGTEAFF. The CDR3 nucleotides are TGTGCCATCAGGCGGACAGGGGGGACTCCCGGGACTGAAGCTTTCTTT.

The chain carries TRBV5-1 and TRBJ1-5, with no clear D. The CDR3 contains 13 residues. Trimming removed 4 bases at V and 3 bases at J, with 8 bases between. The V gene's germline CDR1 is SGHRS and CDR2 YFSETQ. The CDR3, as DNA: TGCGCCAGCAGCCCAGACACCAATCAGCCCCAGCATTTT. Its protein product is CASSPDTNQPQHF.

The V gene is TRBV4-2, the J gene TRBJ2-7, with D tentatively TRBD2 (6 bases). The V gene's germline CDR1 is LGHNA and CDR2 YNFKEQ. This CDR3 has 15 amino acids. Trimming stripped 1 base from V and 4 bases from J, with 14 bases between. The CDR3, as DNA: TGTGCCAGCAGCCAAGCCCCTCGACGGGGGTACGAGCAGTACTTC. Its protein product is CASSQAPRRGYEQYF.

This clone was found once. The chain combines TRBV7-8 with TRBJ2-5; TRBD2 might be the D (5 bases). Trimming stripped 0 bases from V and 4 bases from J, with 21 bases between. The CDR3 has 18 amino acids. Germline-derived CDR1 and CDR2 are SGHVS and FQNEAQ. The CDR3 DNA reads as TGTGCCAGCAGCTTAGCCCTCTTTGTCCTAGCTCTAGCAGAGACCCAGTACTTC. Amino acids: CASSLALFVLALAETQYF.

The V gene is TRBV30, the J gene TRBJ1-3; D call uncertain. Germline V gene sequence: CDR1 GTSNPN, CDR2 SVGIG (reference sequence). The CDR3 has 10 residues. V lost 5 bases and J lost 3, with 2 bases in between. CDR3 coding DNA: TGTGCCTGGGGTGGAAACACCATATATTTT. This sequence encodes CAWGGNTIYF.

The chain has TRBV11-2 and TRBJ1-2; no definite D call. Germline values: CDR1 SGHAT, CDR2 FQNNGV. The CDR3 is 16 residues long. The V gene lost 5 bases and the J gene lost 3 bases, with 19 bases spanning the gap. CDR3 DNA: TGTGCCAGCAGCCCTCTTATGGGGAGGACTTACTATGGCTACACCTTC. Translation: CASSPLMGRTYYGYTF.

The genes are TRBV30 and TRBJ2-7; 7 nucleotides match TRBD1. Looked up from germline, CDR1 is GTSNPN and CDR2 is SVGIG (reference sequence). This CDR3 has 12 amino acids. The J segment lost 2 bases and the V segment lost 8 bases, leaving 6 bases of the junction unmatched. CDR3 DNA: TGTGCCGGGGACAGAGCCACCTACGAGCAGTACTTC. Translated, it gives CAGDRATYEQYF.